This TCR beta chain was found in a study of shared clonotypes between healthy human individuals. About the study: Each donor's CD4 naive and CD4 memory cells filled three plates apiece, CD8 naive two, and CD8 memory one.

Trimming at V came to 4 bases and at J to 4 bases, leaving 13 bases not matched to a gene. There are 17 residues in the CDR3. In germline, CDR1 is LGHNA, CDR2 YSLEER. Study processing details: Without quality scores, immunoSEQ junctional reads could not be filtered like full-length reads. Generated by immunoSEQ multiplex PCR, the TCRdb table keeps only in-frame clones and is missing some. The DNA was the basis for D and trimming; V, J and clone size are from that table. The sample includes about 580,000 clones, 98% seen only once; the top ten take roughly 0.29%. Only CD45RO-negative cells positively selected for CCR7 counted as naive CD8 cells, so terminally differentiated effector memory CD45RA+ cells were excluded. This clone was found once. Its matching antigen is unknown. Broader study findings: Estimated richness values were generally larger in naive subsets than in memory subsets. Clonotypes which were not shared had lower generation probabilities than clonotypes that all four donors shared.

Material: naive CD8+ T cells sorted from blood. The origin of this receptor is a man aged 25-40 years in good health. The rearrangement links TRBV4-3 to TRBJ2-7; TRBD1 agrees at 10 bases. The CDR3 region has the DNA TGCGCCAGCAGCCCCGCCCCGGGGACAGGGGCGGGGTACGAGCAGTACTTC. Its translation: CASSPAPGTGAGYEQYF.